This entry lists 27 T cell receptor beta chains sequenced from one sample in a study of Ad26.COV2.S vaccination and SARS-CoV-2 variants. This sample's treatment: 19 received Ad26.COV2.S at low or high dose, single or two shots; several received placebo; per-sample allocation not given. Sampling happened 63 days after the first vaccine or placebo injection. Only in-frame clones appear in the TCRdb table, and some are missing; sequencing was by immunoSEQ multiplex PCR. This sample has about 400,000 clones; 85% to 90% occur once, and the top ten carry 3.6%. This specimen was peripheral blood, taken in a trial of Ad26.COV2.S vaccine versus placebo. All receptors derive from a person between 18 and 60 years old who received the Ad26.COV2.S COVID-19 vaccine or a placebo.

In its sample, this clone was seen once. The chain couples TRBV30 to TRBJ2-5; 13 bases fit TRBD2. This CDR3 contains 15 residues. CDR1 GTSNPN and CDR2 SVGIG come from the germline V gene (reference sequence). V lost 3 bases and J lost 5; bases outside the gene matches: 6. This chain's CDR3 is CAWSGTSGVYETQYF. The CDR3 nucleotides are TGTGCCTGGAGCGGGACTAGCGGGGTGTACGAGACCCAGTACTTC. Supplemented by reference TRBV30 and TRBJ2-5, the full variable domain reads SQTIHQWPATLVQPVGSPLSLECTVEGTSNPNLYWYRQAAGRGLQLLFYSVGIGQISSEVPQNLSASRPQDRQFILSSKKLLLSDSGFYLCAWSGTSGVYETQYFGPGTRLLVL.

The J gene is TRBJ1-2, the V gene TRBV5-6; the D gene is possibly TRBD1 (5 bases). Between the trimmed V and J ends, which lost 6 bases and 6 bases, there was a span of 18 bases. The CDR3 spans 14 residues. Germline V gives CDR1 SGHDT, CDR2 YYEEEE. This CDR3 is CASTPQWGLDGYTF. As DNA, the CDR3 is TGTGCCAGCACTCCTCAATGGGGGTTAGATGGCTACACCTTC. Full variable domain (outside the CDR3, taken from reference TRBV5-6 and TRBJ1-2): DAGVTQSPTHLIKTRGQQVTLRCSPKSGHDTVSWYQQALGQGPQFIFQYYEEEERQRGNFPDRFSGHQFPNYSSELNVNALLLGDSALYLCASTPQWGLDGYTFGSGTRLTVV.

The sample holds a few counts of this clone. This chain links TRBV6-2 or TRBV6-3 with TRBJ2-2; 9 bases align to TRBD1. Germline V gene data show CDR1 as MNHEY and CDR2 as SVGEGT. J gave up 5 bases and V 4 bases, and 8 bases lay outside the gene matches. CDR3 length: 16 amino acids. The CDR3 loop reads CASSSPRDRATGELFF. In DNA, the CDR3 is TGTGCCAGCAGTTCCCCTCGGGACAGGGCTACCGGGGAGCTGTTTTTT.

The chain joins TRBV24-1 to TRBJ2-7; tentative D call: TRBD2 (6 bases). Germline V lookup: CDR1 KGHDR, CDR2 SFDVKD. The CDR3 loop spans 12 amino acids. The V and J ends lost 7 bases and 6 bases respectively, with 12 bases between them. The CDR3 is CATSDGSLEQYF. CDR3 in DNA: TGTGCCACCAGCGACGGGAGTCTCGAGCAGTACTTC.

V is TRBV4-2 and J is TRBJ2-7; 8 bases map to TRBD2. CDR3 length: 15 residues. V lost 4 bases and J lost 3; bases outside the gene matches: 8. The germline gives CDR1 LGHNA, CDR2 YNFKEQ. CDR3 protein: CASSPEHGGGYEQYF. As DNA, the CDR3 is TGTGCCAGCAGCCCGGAACACGGGGGGGGCTACGAGCAGTACTTC.

This chain uses TRBV4-2 with TRBJ1-3; D possibly corresponds to TRBD1 (5 bases). Trimming took off 7 bases at V and 4 bases at J, with 14 bases between the two ends. This CDR3 has 14 residues. Germline lookup yields CDR1 LGHNA and CDR2 YNFKEQ. The CDR3 DNA reads as TGTGCCAGCACCCCTGGGGGGGACGGAAACACCATATATTTT. Encoded protein: CASTPGGDGNTIYF.

The chain is built from TRBV4-3 and TRBJ2-2; unclear D gene. Trimming stripped 3 bases from V and 3 bases from J, with 14 bases between. Germline CDR1 and CDR2: LGHNA and YSLEER. This CDR3 spans 16 amino acids. The CDR3 spells CASSQQVSLHTGELFF. CDR3 coding DNA: TGCGCCAGCAGCCAGCAGGTGTCCTTACACACCGGGGAGCTGTTTTTT.

The CDR3 is CASSLGQGKGSPLHF. The CDR3 region has the DNA TGTGCCAGCAGCTTAGGACAGGGCAAAGGATCACCCCTCCACTTT. The rearrangement links TRBV7-4 to TRBJ1-6; 7 bases line up with TRBD1. Germline V gene data show CDR1 as SGHVT and CDR2 as SQSDAQ. V was pared by 1 base and J by 10 bases, with 7 bases of the junction left unmatched. There are 15 residues in the CDR3.

The V call is TRBV6-4, the J call TRBJ2-5, with D unclear. Trimming pared 10 bases from V and 2 bases from J, leaving 2 bases between. The CDR3 has 9 amino acids. The germline V gene encodes CDR1 MRHNA and CDR2 SNTAGT. CDR3 DNA sequence: TGTGCCAATCAAGAGACCCAGTACTTC. Protein: CANQETQYF.

This chain joins TRBV7-8 and TRBJ1-4; D possibly corresponds to TRBD1 (5 bases). The CDR3 has 14 residues. The germline V and J ends were trimmed by 1 base and 13 bases, with 16 bases remaining between them. Germline CDR1 and CDR2: SGHVS and FQNEAQ. CDR3 sequence: CASSLGIRDRLLFF. DNA of the CDR3: TGTGCCAGCAGCTTAGGGATCCGGGACCGTTTACTGTTTTTT.

The rearrangement links TRBV5-4 to TRBJ2-4; D could derive from TRBD1 or TRBD2 (5 bases each). V dropped 4 bases and J dropped 7 bases, with 18 bases sitting between them. Germline CDR1 and CDR2: SGHNT and YYREEE (reference sequence). CDR3 size: 15 residues. CDR3 nucleotide sequence: TGTGCCAGCAGCCGAGGGAGCGAAGAGGGGAACATTCAGTACTTC. It codes for CASSRGSEEGNIQYF.

The chain joins TRBV3-1 (or the pseudogene TRBV3-2) to TRBJ2-3; 8 bases are shared with TRBD1. Per the germline V gene, CDR1 is LGHDT and CDR2 is YNNKEL (reference sequence). CDR3 size: 14 residues. V trimming: 4 bases; J trimming: 6 bases; junction bases outside the gene matches: 6. The CDR3 DNA follows: TGTGCCAGCAGCCTCCAGGGGGCGCTGGATACGCAGTATTTT. Protein product: CASSLQGALDTQYF.

The rearrangement links TRBV2 to TRBJ1-1; no firm D call. The CDR3 is 13 amino acids. The V and J ends lost 1 base and 8 bases respectively, with 11 bases between them. Germline V gives CDR1 SNHLY, CDR2 FYNNEI. CDR3 nucleotide sequence: TGTGCCAGCAGTGAAGAGAACGGAGACGAAGCTTTCTTT. This translates into CASSEENGDEAFF.

The rearrangement uses TRBV28 and TRBJ2-4; 11 bases map to TRBD1. V gave up 4 bases and J gave up 9 bases; unmatched junction bases: 14. CDR1 MDHEN and CDR2 SYDVKM come from the germline V gene. There are 17 residues in the CDR3. The CDR3 loop is CASSSWTGGASGGIQYF. The DNA of the CDR3 is TGTGCCAGCAGTTCCTGGACAGGGGGCGCGTCGGGCGGCATTCAGTACTTC. The whole variable domain, remainder taken from reference TRBV28 and TRBJ2-4, is DVKVTQSSRYLVKRTGEKVFLECVQDMDHENMFWYRQDPGLGLRLIYFSYDVKMKEKGDIPEGYSVSREKKERFSLILESASTNQTSMYLCASSSWTGGASGGIQYFGAGTRLSVL.

The chain couples TRBV6-2 or TRBV6-3 to TRBJ2-3; 11 positions match TRBD1. After removal of 4 bases from V and 5 bases from J, the junction contained 2 bases not matched to a gene. Germline loops: CDR1 MNHEY, CDR2 SVGEGT. The CDR3 loop spans 14 amino acids. The CDR3 region has the DNA TGTGCCAGCAGTTGGGACAGGGGGAGAGATACGCAGTATTTT. Translation: CASSWDRGRDTQYF.

This chain joins TRBV6-1 and TRBJ1-5; D unclear. Germline CDR1 reads MNHNS; CDR2 reads SASEGT. V was cut by 3 bases and J by 1 base, with 7 bases left in between. The CDR3 contains 14 residues. The CDR3 reads CASSEATSNQPQHF. For the CDR3, the DNA is TGTGCCAGCAGTGAGGCAACCAGCAATCAGCCCCAGCATTTT.

The CDR3: CRSGYQETQYF. The CDR3 region has the DNA TGCAGATCCGGGTACCAAGAGACCCAGTACTTC. This rearrangement joins TRBV20-1 to TRBJ2-5; D remains ambiguous. CDR3 size: 11 residues. Germline V lookup: CDR1 DFQATT, CDR2 SNEGSKA (reference sequence).

The chain combines TRBV5-4 with TRBJ2-7; 11 nucleotides agree with TRBD2. J gave up 0 bases and V 5 bases, and 7 bases lay outside the gene matches. In germline, CDR1 is SGHNT, CDR2 YYREEE (reference sequence). The CDR3 contains 16 residues. CDR3 DNA sequence: TGTGCCAGCAGACGTAGCGGGGGGGAGTCCTCCTACGAGCAGTACTTC. It translates to CASRRSGGESSYEQYF.

The rearrangement joins TRBV9 to TRBJ1-6; D might be TRBD1 (6 bases). Deletions cut 3 bases from V and 8 bases from J, with 15 bases between. This CDR3 is built from 15 residues. Germline lookup yields CDR1 SGDLS and CDR2 YYNGEE. The CDR3 DNA is TGTGCCAGCAGCGCTGGTGGACAGATAGATTCACCCCTCCACTTT. This translates into CASSAGGQIDSPLHF.

To note about this clone: Additional DNA sequences in this sample encode the identical CDR3. In DNA form, the CDR3 reads TGTGCCAGCAGCTTAGCGGGACAGCTACAAGAGACCCAGTACTTC. Translating gives CASSLAGQLQETQYF. This rearrangement joins TRBV7-2 to TRBJ2-5; 7 positions agree with TRBD1. CDR1 and CDR2 from the germline V gene are SGHTA and FQGNSA. Losses at the gene ends were 0 bases for V and 2 bases for J; bases not matched to a gene: 3. This CDR3 has 15 residues.

V usage is TRBV5-6 and J usage is TRBJ1-6, with 9 positions matching TRBD1. The V and J ends lost 0 bases and 7 bases, in that order; junction bases with no gene match: 8. Looked up from germline, CDR1 is SGHDT and CDR2 is YYEEEE. CDR3 length: 17 amino acids. For the CDR3, the DNA is TGTGCCAGCAGCTTGGGACAGGGGGTAGGTTTGAATTCACCCCTCCACTTT. Protein: CASSLGQGVGLNSPLHF.

The rearrangement uses TRBV30 and TRBJ1-5, with 9 bases fitting TRBD1. The J segment lost 7 bases and the V segment lost 4 bases, leaving 14 bases of the junction unmatched. Germline CDR1 and CDR2: GTSNPN and SVGIG (reference sequence). This CDR3 region has 16 residues. The CDR3 sequence is CAWKPSPGQGYQPQHF. CDR3 coding DNA: TGTGCCTGGAAACCCTCACCAGGACAGGGGTACCAGCCCCAGCATTTT.

The CDR3 sequence is CASSQTGRDQETQYF. The CDR3 DNA sequence: TGTGCCAGCAGCCAAACGGGGAGGGACCAAGAGACCCAGTACTTC. This chain links TRBV3-1 (or the pseudogene TRBV3-2) with TRBJ2-5; 7 bases line up with TRBD2. Looked up from germline, CDR1 is LGHDT and CDR2 is YNNKEL (reference sequence). With V trimmed by 2 bases and J by 0 bases, 3 bases remained unmatched. This CDR3 region has 15 residues.

This clone was recorded once. The rearrangement joins TRBV4-1 to TRBJ2-7; 8 nucleotides match TRBD1. This CDR3 region has 14 residues. With V trimmed by 4 bases and J by 4 bases, 6 bases remained unmatched. Per the germline V gene, CDR1 is MGHRA and CDR2 is YSYEKL. The CDR3 spells CASSPRTGRYEQYF. In DNA, the CDR3 is TGCGCCAGCAGCCCGCGGACAGGGAGGTACGAGCAGTACTTC.

The table lists this clone with a count of one. This sequence joins TRBV24-1 and TRBJ2-1; D not certain. The V end was cut by 2 bases, the J end by 4 bases, with 11 bases between. The CDR3 has 15 amino acids. Germline CDR1 and CDR2: KGHDR and SFDVKD. CDR3 DNA sequence: TGTGCCACCAGTGATTCCAAACTGCCGTACAATGAGCAGTTCTTC. As protein: CATSDSKLPYNEQFF.

The chain links TRBV7-2 to TRBJ1-1, with D maybe TRBD1 (6 bases). Germline lookup yields CDR1 SGHTA and CDR2 FQGNSA. V shed 1 base and J shed 0 bases, with 9 bases lying between them. The CDR3 consists of 15 residues. For the CDR3, the DNA is TGTGCCAGCAGCTTAGGGACAGCCATGAACACTGAAGCTTTCTTT. It codes for CASSLGTAMNTEAFF.

This sequence joins TRBV30 and TRBJ1-2; 8 positions match TRBD1. Germline-derived CDR1 and CDR2 are GTSNPN and SVGIG (reference sequence). The CDR3 spans 13 residues. Trimming removed 4 bases from V and 4 bases from J; junction bases left unmatched: 5. The CDR3, as DNA: TGTGCCTGGACTGGCGGGACAGGCTATGGCTACACCTTC. Its protein product is CAWTGGTGYGYTF.